This T cell receptor (beta chain) was found in a study of OX40 agonist ivuxolimab in advanced cancers. TCRdb's table, derived via immunoSEQ multiplex PCR, lists solely in-frame clones and lacks some. In the table there are about 53,000 clones, roughly 80% of which are singletons. The CDR3 spans 15 residues. From germline, CDR1 is SGHTA and CDR2 FQGNSA. The V gene end was trimmed by 6 bases and the J gene end by 8 bases; junction bases not matched to a gene: 9. The table lists this clone with a count of one. People who had autoimmune disease history or systemic immunosuppression were excluded. The rearrangement uses TRBV7-2 and TRBJ2-1, with 11 bases identical to TRBD2. The specimen comprised CD4+ or CD8+ T cells sorted from blood, sampled in a trial of the OX40 agonist ivuxolimab. This sequence was found in an adult with an advanced solid tumor such as melanoma, head and neck, liver or kidney cancer. CDR3 residues: CASRFSGRARDEQFF. The CDR3 DNA reads as TGTGCCAGCAGATTTAGCGGGAGGGCCCGGGATGAGCAGTTCTTC. Looking up the rest from reference TRBV7-2 and TRBJ2-1 gives the full variable domain: GAGVSQSPSNKVTEKGKDVELRCDPISGHTALYWYRQSLGQGLEFLIYFQGNSAPDKSGLPSDRFSAERTGGSVSTLTIQRTQQEDSAVYLCASRFSGRARDEQFFGPGTRLTVL.